The 21 T cell receptor beta chains below come from one sample, sequenced in a study of beta chain features in type 1 diabetes. Expressed TCRB transcripts got sequenced, as all isolated RNA was reverse transcribed. The assay was immunoSEQ multiplex PCR, and TCRdb's table has in-frame clones only and misses some. The sample lists some 300,000 clones; roughly 8% were seen once. Sequenced material: central memory CD4+ T cells from blood. The receptors derive from a woman between 18 and 30 years old in good health.

This clone was detected a few times. The chain couples TRBV18 to TRBJ2-5, with D maybe TRBD1 (5 bases). CDR3 length equals 15 residues. V was clipped by 1 base and J by 1 base, with 10 bases between them. Germline V gene sequence: CDR1 KGHSH, CDR2 LQKENI. The CDR3 sequence is CASSPQRQSQETQYF. As DNA, the CDR3 is TGTGCCAGCTCACCACAACGACAGTCCCAAGAGACCCAGTACTTC.

The table lists this clone with a few counts. The gene calls are TRBV6-5 and TRBJ2-1; D remains ambiguous. The germline V gene has CDR1 MNHEY and CDR2 SVGAGI. Trimming removed 0 bases at V and 12 bases at J, with 12 bases between. The CDR3 sequence is 13 residues long. The CDR3 protein is CASSYSLVAMQFF. In DNA form, the CDR3 reads TGTGCCAGCAGTTACTCGCTAGTTGCGATGCAGTTCTTC.

Only a few counts were recorded for this clone. The chain carries TRBV19 and TRBJ1-2; the D is unclear. The V end was cut by 4 bases, the J end by 8 bases, with 5 bases between. CDR1 is LNHDA, CDR2 SQIVND, per germline (reference sequence). There are 10 residues in the CDR3. The CDR3 coding sequence is TGTGCCAGTAGTAGGGCCGGCTACACCTTC. This codes for CASSRAGYTF.

The CDR3 DNA follows: TGTGCCAGCAGCTTTAATGCGGGAGGGGAAGATACGCAGTATTTT. Translation gives CASSFNAGGEDTQYF. The chain recombines TRBV7-2 with TRBJ2-3; 9 bases line up with TRBD2. Germline trimming cut 3 bases from V and 5 bases from J; bases unmatched to any gene: 6. The CDR3 loop spans 15 amino acids. Germline values: CDR1 SGHTA, CDR2 FQGNSA.

The chain has TRBV7-2 and TRBJ2-1; 9 nucleotides match TRBD2. The CDR3 has 17 amino acids. Losses at the gene ends were 1 base for V and 0 bases for J; bases not matched to a gene: 4. Per the germline V gene, CDR1 is SGHTA and CDR2 is FQGNSA. This CDR3 is CASSLGLAVSSYNEQFF. The CDR3 nucleotides read TGTGCCAGCAGCTTAGGACTAGCGGTTAGCTCCTACAATGAGCAGTTCTTC.

This clone was observed a handful of times. V and J are TRBV6-1 and TRBJ1-5; D may be TRBD1 (6 bases). Per the germline V gene, CDR1 is MNHNS and CDR2 is SASEGT. The CDR3 loop spans 15 amino acids. Trimming took 1 base from V and 7 from J, leaving 14 bases between them. The CDR3 reads CASSEGQGILQPQHF. The CDR3 region has the DNA TGTGCCAGCAGTGAAGGCCAGGGGATTTTACAGCCCCAGCATTTT.

Note on this clone: Germline and junction disagree at one end, which may indicate a read error. The chain recombines TRBV5-4 with TRBJ2-5; D possibly corresponds to TRBD1 (6 bases). CDR1 is SGHNT, CDR2 YYREEE, per germline (reference sequence). This CDR3 comprises 15 residues. The CDR3 DNA reads as TGTGCCAGCAGTCCCCGGGACAACTCTGTAGAGCCCCAGTACTTC. It translates to CASSPRDNSVEPQYF.

This clone was observed a handful of times. The chain combines TRBV4-3 with TRBJ2-5, with 7 bases identical to TRBD1. Germline CDR1 and CDR2: LGHNA and YSLEER. The CDR3 has 14 residues. The J segment lost 5 bases and the V segment lost 1 base, leaving 4 bases of the junction unmatched. The CDR3 DNA reads TGCGCCAGCAGCCAAGCCGACAGGGTGGAGACCCAGTACTTC. Amino acids: CASSQADRVETQYF.

The chain has TRBV5-4 and TRBJ2-2; D remains unclear. Trimming took off 4 bases at V and 6 bases at J, with 13 bases between the two ends. The CDR3 is 14 residues long. Germline V gene sequence: CDR1 SGHNT, CDR2 YYREEE (reference sequence). The CDR3 sequence: CASSPSGLAGELFF. The DNA of the CDR3 is TGTGCCAGCAGCCCGAGTGGGCTGGCCGGGGAGCTGTTTTTT.

J is TRBJ2-2 and V is TRBV5-1; D is unclear. There are 14 residues in the CDR3. V lost 4 bases and J 6 bases, leaving 13 bases between the germline ends. Germline lookup yields CDR1 SGHRS and CDR2 YFSETQ. The CDR3 loop reads CASSRAEVAGELFF. The CDR3 DNA follows: TGCGCCAGCAGCCGAGCCGAGGTTGCCGGGGAGCTGTTTTTT.

The V call is TRBV28, the J call TRBJ2-5; 9 bases fit TRBD1. J lost 4 bases, V lost 6 bases, and 21 bases had no gene match. From germline, CDR1 is MDHEN and CDR2 SYDVKM. This CDR3 is 19 amino acids long. The CDR3 region has the DNA TGTGCCAGCAGGCGAAAAAATCTCCAGGACAGGGGATTCGGAGAGACCCAGTACTTC. Encoded protein: CASRRKNLQDRGFGETQYF.

The chain has TRBV27 and TRBJ1-5; 7 bases are shared with TRBD1. From germline, CDR1 is MNHEY and CDR2 SMNVEV (reference sequence). The CDR3 spans 14 residues. The V and J ends lost 5 bases and 7 bases, in that order; junction bases with no gene match: 8. The CDR3 DNA sequence: TGTGCCAGCAGTCTGGGACAGTCTGCGCAGCCCCAGCATTTT. Translated, it gives CASSLGQSAQPQHF.

The DNA for the CDR3 is TGTGCCAGCAGTTCGCGCGGGACAGGACACAATCAGCCCCAGCATTTT. Its protein is CASSSRGTGHNQPQHF. The rearrangement links TRBV27 to TRBJ1-5, with 8 bases fitting TRBD1. J was trimmed by 3 bases and V by 4 bases; bases with no gene match: 8. This CDR3 has 16 amino acids. Per the germline V gene, CDR1 is MNHEY and CDR2 is SMNVEV (reference sequence).

This clone came up many times. The chain carries TRBV9 and TRBJ1-6, with 8 bases aligning to TRBD1. This CDR3 is built from 15 residues. Germline-derived CDR1 and CDR2 are SGDLS and YYNGEE. V shed 1 base, J shed 8 bases, and the junction held 5 bases outside the gene matches. The DNA for the CDR3 is TGTGCCAGCAGCGTATCAGGGGGCGCGGATTCACCCCTCCACTTT. Protein sequence: CASSVSGGADSPLHF.

The chain uses TRBV25-1 and TRBJ2-3; D unclear. The V gene's germline CDR1 is MGHDK and CDR2 SYGVNS. The CDR3 sequence is 12 residues long. V lost 10 bases to trimming and J lost 8 bases, with 16 bases between them. CDR3: CATLASGFTQYF. CDR3 bases: TGTGCCACACTCGCATCCGGGTTTACGCAGTATTTT.

This clone was found a few times. This rearrangement joins TRBV7-3 to TRBJ2-6, with D tentatively TRBD2 (6 bases). The germline V gene encodes CDR1 SGHTA and CDR2 FQGTGA. The CDR3 runs 16 residues. Deletions cut 5 bases from V and 3 bases from J, with 14 bases between. DNA of the CDR3: TGTGCCAGCAGCCAACGGCGGGGCGGTGGGGCCAACGTCCTGACTTTC. Its protein product is CASSQRRGGGANVLTF. Drawing the rest from reference TRBV7-3 and TRBJ2-6, the complete variable domain is GAGVSQTPSNKVTEKGKYVELRCDPISGHTALYWYRQSLGQGPEFLIYFQGTGAADDSGLPNDRFFAVRPEGSVSTLKIQRTERGDSAVYLCASSQRRGGGANVLTFGAGSRLTVL.

This clone has ten or more counts. The rearrangement links TRBV7-2 to TRBJ1-2; D gene uncertain. The CDR3 has 14 residues. Trimming left V 1 base short and J 8 bases short, with 14 bases between. The germline V gene encodes CDR1 SGHTA and CDR2 FQGNSA. CDR3 sequence (DNA): TGTGCCAGCAGCTTAGTTGCAGCCCCACGAGGCTACACCTTC. It specifies CASSLVAAPRGYTF.

The chain joins TRBV6-1 to TRBJ2-3, with D possibly TRBD1 on 7 matching bases. Trimming left V 4 bases short and J 5 bases short, with 19 bases between. Germline V gene lookup returns CDR1 MNHNS and CDR2 SASEGT. The CDR3 runs to 16 residues. The DNA of the CDR3 is TGTGCCAGCAGTGCGGGCAGGGGGACTGATGTAGATACGCAGTATTTT. Protein: CASSAGRGTDVDTQYF.

This clone was seen a handful of times. This chain joins TRBV6-6 and TRBJ2-7, with 9 bases that match TRBD1. Germline loops: CDR1 MNHNY, CDR2 SVGAGI (reference sequence). The CDR3 extends over 15 amino acids. The junction had 6 bases not matched to a gene; V was cut back by 6 bases and J by 0 bases. The CDR3 DNA reads as TGTGCCAGCAGCTCGGGACAGGGATTCTCCTACGAGCAGTACGTC. It yields the protein CASSSGQGFSYEQYV.

The chain is built from TRBV2 and TRBJ2-3; TRBD1 matches at 8 bases. The V gene end was trimmed by 4 bases and the J gene end by 4 bases; junction bases not matched to a gene: 4. The germline CDR1 and CDR2 sequences are SNHLY and FYNNEI. The length of the CDR3 is 14 residues. CDR3: CASSARGRSDTQYF. The CDR3 DNA reads TGTGCCAGCAGTGCCAGGGGGCGTTCAGATACGCAGTATTTT.

V gene TRBV9 combines with J gene TRBJ1-1, with D possibly matching TRBD1 (6 bases). Germline V CDR1 and CDR2: SGDLS, YYNGEE. This CDR3 has 16 amino acids. V was shortened by 4 bases and J by 1 base, with 17 bases between the two germline ends. For the CDR3, the DNA is TGTGCCAGCAGCATGGGACACCCGGCGGGGAACACTGAAGCTTTCTTT. This encodes CASSMGHPAGNTEAFF.